Below, 13 T cell receptor beta chains from the same sample are listed, as sequenced in a study of T cell changes during pregnancy in multiple sclerosis. Assay used: immunoSEQ multiplex PCR; TCRdb lists only in-frame clones, some missing. Of around 69,000 clones in the sample, roughly 90% were seen once. The source was CD8+ T cells from peripheral blood mononuclear cells, collected before pregnancy. These receptors were collected from a female donor with multiple sclerosis, enrolled in a pregnancy study.

The rearrangement joins TRBV19 to TRBJ2-1; 9 positions agree with TRBD1. This CDR3 region has 14 residues. Germline V gene sequence: CDR1 LNHDA, CDR2 SQIVND (reference sequence). V was pared by 8 bases and J by 6 bases, with 8 bases of the junction left unmatched. CDR3 amino acids: CASHPGQGVNEQFF. CDR3 sequence (DNA): TGTGCCAGTCATCCGGGACAGGGAGTCAATGAGCAGTTCTTC. Full variable domain (remainder filled in from reference TRBV19 and TRBJ2-1): DGGITQSPKYLFRKEGQNVTLSCEQNLNHDAMYWYRQDPGQGLRLIYYSQIVNDFQKGDIAEGYSVSREKKESFPLTVTSAQKNPTAFYLCASHPGQGVNEQFFGPGTRLTVL.

The J gene is TRBJ2-7, the V gene TRBV27; 10 nucleotides match TRBD1. This CDR3 is built from 16 residues. CDR1 is MNHEY and CDR2 is SMNVEV in the germline V gene (reference sequence). Unmatched junction bases numbered 9, after V lost 4 bases and J lost 3 bases. The CDR3 region is CASSWGRGTGDYEQYF. CDR3 bases: TGTGCCAGCAGTTGGGGGCGTGGGACAGGGGACTACGAGCAGTACTTC.

The V call is TRBV6-1, the J call TRBJ1-4; 11 bases fit TRBD1. From germline, CDR1 is MNHNS and CDR2 SASEGT. This CDR3 comprises 13 residues. V trimming: 8 bases; J trimming: 5 bases; junction bases outside the gene matches: 1. CDR3 region: CASGTGGNEKLFF. DNA of the CDR3: TGTGCCAGCGGGACAGGGGGGAATGAAAAACTGTTTTTT.

V is TRBV7-9 and J is TRBJ1-2, with TRBD1 identical over 11 bases. Looked up from germline, CDR1 is SEHNR and CDR2 is FQNEAQ (reference sequence). CDR3 length equals 17 residues. V was clipped by 5 bases and J by 2 bases; unmatched bases: 10. Here the CDR3 reads CASSPYRGQGANYGYTF. The CDR3 nucleotides are TGTGCCAGCAGCCCTTACCGCGGACAGGGGGCGAACTATGGCTACACCTTC.

The rearrangement uses TRBV13 and TRBJ2-5; TRBD2 might be the D (5 bases). The germline V and J ends were trimmed by 5 bases and 5 bases, with 12 bases remaining between them. Germline CDR1 PRHDT, CDR2 FYEKMQ (reference sequence). The CDR3 spans 13 residues. The CDR3, as DNA: TGTGCCAGCAGCCCGAGGGCTGAGGAGACCCAGTACTTC. Its protein product is CASSPRAEETQYF.

The gene calls are TRBV6-4 and TRBJ2-6; D is possibly TRBD1 (7 bases). This CDR3 comprises 17 residues. Trimming took off 2 bases at V and 0 bases at J, with 11 bases between the two ends. The germline CDR1 and CDR2 sequences are MRHNA and SNTAGT. CDR3 sequence reads: CASSDQGGFSGANVLTF. DNA of the CDR3: TGTGCCAGCAGTGACCAGGGGGGCTTCTCTGGGGCCAACGTCCTGACTTTC.

CDR3 bases: TGTGCCAGTACCCCTCGGGCCAGGGAAGTTTTCGACACTGAAGCTTTCTTT. It is translated as CASTPRAREVFDTEAFF. The chain combines TRBV19 with TRBJ1-1, with a possible D match to TRBD1 (5 bases). Trimming pared 7 bases from V and 3 bases from J, leaving 24 bases between. Per germline, CDR1 LNHDA and CDR2 SQIVND (reference sequence). The CDR3 consists of 17 residues.

As concerns this clone: A read error may produce the germline difference seen at one junction end. V is TRBV5-6 and J is TRBJ1-1, with TRBD1 as a possible D gene (6 bases). Germline CDR1 SGHDT, CDR2 YYEEEE. CDR3 length: 13 residues. This chain's CDR3 is CASSLGGHTEAFF. The CDR3 coding sequence is TGTGCCAGCAGCTTGGGGGGACACACCGAAGCTTTCTTT.

V gene TRBV15 combines with J gene TRBJ2-2; 9 bases line up with TRBD1. The CDR3 runs 17 residues. From germline, CDR1 is LNHNV and CDR2 YYDKDF (reference sequence). The ends lost 2 bases at V and 10 bases at J; junction bases unmatched: 14. As DNA, the CDR3 is TGTGCCACCAGCAGACGATCCCCGGGACAGGGCATTTTGGAGCTGTTTTTT. Translating it yields CATSRRSPGQGILELFF.

The J gene is TRBJ1-1, the V gene TRBV19; D is unclear. Trimming pared 0 bases from V and 11 bases from J, leaving 22 bases between. Germline CDR1 is LNHDA and CDR2 is SQIVND (reference sequence). The CDR3 is 16 residues long. The CDR3 coding sequence is TGTGCCAGTAGTATAGATCAGGTGGGAGGATATTTACCTGCTTTCTTT. Protein: CASSIDQVGGYLPAFF.

The chain has TRBV2 and TRBJ1-2, with 9 bases fitting TRBD1. Per germline, CDR1 SNHLY and CDR2 FYNNEI. The CDR3 is 12 residues long. Trimming removed 11 bases from V and 4 bases from J; junction bases left unmatched: 5. Here the CDR3 DNA reads TGTGCCGTGGACAGGGGATCCTATGGCTACACCTTC. Its translation: CAVDRGSYGYTF.

The chain employs TRBV7-8 and TRBJ2-3; a possible D gene is TRBD1 (5 bases). Germline V gene data show CDR1 as SGHVS and CDR2 as FQNEAQ. The CDR3 sequence is 16 residues long. V was shortened by 1 base and J by 2 bases, with 13 bases between the two germline ends. The CDR3 DNA sequence: TGTGCCAGCAGCTTAGGGGTTAAGGGGCCCACAGATACGCAGTATTTT. Translation: CASSLGVKGPTDTQYF.

This clone was found once. The chain couples TRBV27 to TRBJ2-2; 8 nucleotides line up with TRBD1. The germline V gene encodes CDR1 MNHEY and CDR2 SMNVEV (reference sequence). V trimming: 4 bases; J trimming: 7 bases; junction bases outside the gene matches: 2. CDR3 length: 13 residues. CDR3 protein: CASSYRGFGELFF. The CDR3 DNA reads TGTGCCAGCAGTTACAGGGGGTTCGGGGAGCTGTTTTTT.